Sequencing of this T cell receptor beta chain was carried out in a study of T-cell memory formation after mild COVID-19. As for this clonotype: Its target is not known.

Study findings and constraints: Detection of some responders pre-infection suggested pre-existing cross-reactive memory T cells participated. Contracting clones from day 15 to 85 had balanced CD4/CD8; later expanders favoured CD4+.

TCRdb redid the calling of the 5' RACE reads with MiXCR, one entry per CDR3 protein. The sample includes 450,000 to 700,000 distinct CDR3 sequences, about a sixth of them seen just once. The origin of this receptor is an adult woman who had mild COVID-19 (a few samples of this study predate the infection). Cell type and time point are not known. The sample taken for sequencing was PBMCs or a T cell subset sorted from them (not recorded which).

The CDR3 bases are TGTGCCAGCAGCCACGGACTAGCGGGATCAGATAATGAGCAGTTCTTC. Protein sequence: CASSHGLAGSDNEQFF. The chain employs TRBV11-2 and TRBJ2-1, with 12 bases fitting TRBD2. The CDR3 spans 16 residues. V lost 5 bases and J lost 7; bases outside the gene matches: 9. Germline CDR1 and CDR2: SGHAT and FQNNGV.